This TCR beta chain was profiled in a study of T cells in Graves' hyperthyroidism and ophthalmopathy. At the level of the study: Peripheral blood collection took place at initial diagnosis, before any treatment.

Inclusion characteristics of ophthalmopathy patients comprised a Clinical Activity Score of at least 3, a NOSPECS grade of at least 4, and duration under 3 months. Study findings and constraints: Most clonotypes that expanded in the thyroid above 0.001 also showed up in blood. The model forecast ophthalmopathy, anticipating it by a median around 6.4 months before onset.

The source material, RNA transcripts, was used to amplify TCR beta CDR3 regions. TCR CDR3 regions were first amplified by RT-PCR with HTBI primers. In TCRdb, the multiplex PCR reads were re-called with MiXCR into one record per CDR3 protein. The sample holds around 360,000 distinct CDR3 sequences, roughly 15% seen once. This clonotype has at least ten counts. Antigen: not known. This CDR3 contains 12 residues. Trimming shortened V by 5 bases and J by 3 bases, and 11 bases separated the two germline ends. CDR1 DFQATT and CDR2 SNEGSKA come from the germline V gene (reference sequence). Input material: blood. The origin of this receptor is a woman aged 55-75 years with Graves' ophthalmopathy. The rearrangement uses TRBV20-1 and TRBJ2-7; D call uncertain. CDR3 sequence reads: CSAPHPDYEQYF. DNA of the CDR3: TGCAGTGCTCCCCACCCCGACTACGAGCAGTACTTC.